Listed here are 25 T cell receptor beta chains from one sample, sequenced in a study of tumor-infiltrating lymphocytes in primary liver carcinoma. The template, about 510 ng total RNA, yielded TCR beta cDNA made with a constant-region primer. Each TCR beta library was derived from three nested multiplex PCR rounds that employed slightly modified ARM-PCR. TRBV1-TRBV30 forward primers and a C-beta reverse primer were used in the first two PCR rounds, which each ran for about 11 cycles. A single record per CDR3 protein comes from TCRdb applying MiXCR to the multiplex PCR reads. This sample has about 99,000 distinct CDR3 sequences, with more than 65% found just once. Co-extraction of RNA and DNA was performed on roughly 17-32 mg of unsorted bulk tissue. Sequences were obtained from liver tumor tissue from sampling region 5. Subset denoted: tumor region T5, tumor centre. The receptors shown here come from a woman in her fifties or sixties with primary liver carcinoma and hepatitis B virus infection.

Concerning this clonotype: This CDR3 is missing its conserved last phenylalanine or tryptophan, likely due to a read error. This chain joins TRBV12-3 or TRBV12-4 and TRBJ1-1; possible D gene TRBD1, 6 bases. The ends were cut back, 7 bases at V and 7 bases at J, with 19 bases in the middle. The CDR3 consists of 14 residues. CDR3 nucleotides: TGTGCCAGCACCCTCGGGGGCCTAGAGGGTGAAGCTTTCTTA. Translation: CASTLGGLEGEAFL.

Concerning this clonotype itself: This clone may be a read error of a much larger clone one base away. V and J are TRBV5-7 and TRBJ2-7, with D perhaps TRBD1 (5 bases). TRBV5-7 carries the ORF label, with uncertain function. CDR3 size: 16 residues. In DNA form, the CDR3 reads TGTGCCAGGAGCTTGGAAATAACAGGAAAGGCCTACGAGCAGTACTTC. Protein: CARSLEITGKAYEQYF.

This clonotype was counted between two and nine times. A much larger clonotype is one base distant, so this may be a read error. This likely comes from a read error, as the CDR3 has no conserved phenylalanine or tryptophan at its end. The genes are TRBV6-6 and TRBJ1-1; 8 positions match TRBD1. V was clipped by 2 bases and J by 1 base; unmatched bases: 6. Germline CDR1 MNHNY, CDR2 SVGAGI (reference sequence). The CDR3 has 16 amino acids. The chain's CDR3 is CASSYAKGQGNTEAFL. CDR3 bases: TGTGCCAGCAGTTACGCCAAAGGACAGGGGAACACTGAAGCTTTCCTT.

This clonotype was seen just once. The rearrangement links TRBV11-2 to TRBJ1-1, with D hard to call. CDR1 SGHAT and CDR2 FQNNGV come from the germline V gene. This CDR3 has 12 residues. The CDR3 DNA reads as TGTACTAGGAGCTCTAAACGGGCTGAAGCTTTCTTT. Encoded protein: CTRSSKRAEAFF.

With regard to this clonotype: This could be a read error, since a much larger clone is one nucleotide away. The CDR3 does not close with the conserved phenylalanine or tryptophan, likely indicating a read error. DNA for the CDR3: TGTGCCAGCAGCCCTGACGGGAGTACAAAGACCCAGTACTTA. Translating gives CASSPDGSTKTQYL. The V gene is TRBV7-3, the J gene TRBJ2-5, with a tentative D call TRBD2 (6 bases). CDR3 length equals 14 residues. Trimming left V 5 bases short and J 6 bases short, with 16 bases between. Germline V gives CDR1 SGHTA, CDR2 FQGTGA.

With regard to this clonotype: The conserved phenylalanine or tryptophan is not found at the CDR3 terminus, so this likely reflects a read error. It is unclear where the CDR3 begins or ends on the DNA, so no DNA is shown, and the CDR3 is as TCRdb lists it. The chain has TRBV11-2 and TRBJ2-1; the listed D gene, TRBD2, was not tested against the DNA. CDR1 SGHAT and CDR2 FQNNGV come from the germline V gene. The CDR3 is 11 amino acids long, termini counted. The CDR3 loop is CAGSTGLREFS.

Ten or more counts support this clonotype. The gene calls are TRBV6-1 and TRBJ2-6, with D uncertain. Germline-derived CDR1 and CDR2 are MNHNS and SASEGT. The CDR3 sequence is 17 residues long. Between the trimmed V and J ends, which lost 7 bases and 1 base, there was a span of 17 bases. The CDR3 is CASIGAKGLSGANVLTF. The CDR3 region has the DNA TGTGCCAGCATAGGTGCAAAAGGCCTATCTGGGGCCAACGTCCTGACTTTC.

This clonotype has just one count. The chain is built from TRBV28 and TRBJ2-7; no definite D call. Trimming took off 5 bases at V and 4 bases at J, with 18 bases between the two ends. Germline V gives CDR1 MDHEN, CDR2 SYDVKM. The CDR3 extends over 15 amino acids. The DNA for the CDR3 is TGTGCCAGCAGTCCCCATGGGCCCCTCCTATACGAGCAGTACTTC. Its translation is CASSPHGPLLYEQYF.

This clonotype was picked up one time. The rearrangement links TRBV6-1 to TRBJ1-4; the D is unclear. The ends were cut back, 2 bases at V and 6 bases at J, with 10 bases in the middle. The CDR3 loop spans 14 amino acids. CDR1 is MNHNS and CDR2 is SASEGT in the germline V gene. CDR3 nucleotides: TGTGCCAGCAGTGAAAGGGTCCGGCATGAAAAACTGTTTTTT. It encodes CASSERVRHEKLFF.

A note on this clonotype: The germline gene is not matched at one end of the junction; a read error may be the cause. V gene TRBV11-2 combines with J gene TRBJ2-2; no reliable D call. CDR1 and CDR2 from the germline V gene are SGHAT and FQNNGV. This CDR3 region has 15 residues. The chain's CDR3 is CASSPLHGPTGELFF. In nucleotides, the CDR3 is TGTGCAAGCAGCCCTCTGCATGGACCGACCGGGGAGCTGTTTTTT.

This CDR3 reads CASSREVQETQYF. The CDR3 bases are TGTGCCAGCAGTAGAGAGGTCCAAGAGACCCAGTACTTC. V and J are TRBV6-5 and TRBJ2-5, with D unclear. CDR1 and CDR2 from the germline V gene are MNHEY and SVGAGI. The CDR3 totals 13 residues. Between the trimmed V and J ends, which lost 5 bases and 1 base, there was a span of 8 bases.

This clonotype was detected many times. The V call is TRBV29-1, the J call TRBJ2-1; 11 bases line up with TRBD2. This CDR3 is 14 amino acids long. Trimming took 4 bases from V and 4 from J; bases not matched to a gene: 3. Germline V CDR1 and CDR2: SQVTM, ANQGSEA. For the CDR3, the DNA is TGCAGCGTTGGACTAGCGGGGATGTACAATGAGCAGTTCTTC. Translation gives CSVGLAGMYNEQFF.

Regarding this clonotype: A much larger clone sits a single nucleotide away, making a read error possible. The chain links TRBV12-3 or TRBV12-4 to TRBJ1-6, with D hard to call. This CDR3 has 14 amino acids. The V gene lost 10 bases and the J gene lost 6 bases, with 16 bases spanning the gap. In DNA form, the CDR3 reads TGTGCCAACAGCCGCTGGGAGACTAATTCACCCCTCCACTTT. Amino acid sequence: CANSRWETNSPLHF.

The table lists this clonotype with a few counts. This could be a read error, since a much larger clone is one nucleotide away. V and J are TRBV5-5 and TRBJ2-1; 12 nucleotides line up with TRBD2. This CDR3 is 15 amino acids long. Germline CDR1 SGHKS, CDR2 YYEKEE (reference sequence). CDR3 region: CTSSSTSGSGGEQFF. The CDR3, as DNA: TGTACCAGCAGCTCGACTAGCGGGAGTGGGGGTGAGCAGTTCTTC.

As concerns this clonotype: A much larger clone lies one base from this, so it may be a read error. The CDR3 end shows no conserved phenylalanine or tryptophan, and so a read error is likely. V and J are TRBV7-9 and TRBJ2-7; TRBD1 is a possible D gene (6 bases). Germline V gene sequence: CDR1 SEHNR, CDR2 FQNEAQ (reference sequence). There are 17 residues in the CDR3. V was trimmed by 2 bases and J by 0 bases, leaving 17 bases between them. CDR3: CASSLIDGTSSSYEQYL. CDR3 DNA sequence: TGTGCCAGCAGCTTAATCGACGGGACATCGAGCTCCTACGAGCAGTACCTC.

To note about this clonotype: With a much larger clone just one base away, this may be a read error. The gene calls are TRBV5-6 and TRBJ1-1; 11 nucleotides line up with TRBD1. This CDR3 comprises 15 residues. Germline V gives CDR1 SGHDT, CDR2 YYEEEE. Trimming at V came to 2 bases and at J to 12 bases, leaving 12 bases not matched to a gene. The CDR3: CASSFVRDRGFGPFF. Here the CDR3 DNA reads TGTGCCAGCAGCTTTGTTCGGGACAGGGGGTTCGGACCTTTCTTT.

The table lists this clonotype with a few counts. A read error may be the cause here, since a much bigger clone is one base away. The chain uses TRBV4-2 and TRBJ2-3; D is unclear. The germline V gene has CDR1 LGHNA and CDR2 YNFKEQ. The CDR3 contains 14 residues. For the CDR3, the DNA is TGTGCCGGCAGCCAAGTTAGAGGTACAGCTACGCAGTATTTT. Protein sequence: CAGSQVRGTATQYF.

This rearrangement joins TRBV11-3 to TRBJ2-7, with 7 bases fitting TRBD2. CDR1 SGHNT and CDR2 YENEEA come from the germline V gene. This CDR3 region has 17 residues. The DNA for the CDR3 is TGTGCTGGCAGCCCGGACCGAGCGGGGTTAGGTACCTACGAGCAGTACTTC. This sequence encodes CAGSPDRAGLGTYEQYF.

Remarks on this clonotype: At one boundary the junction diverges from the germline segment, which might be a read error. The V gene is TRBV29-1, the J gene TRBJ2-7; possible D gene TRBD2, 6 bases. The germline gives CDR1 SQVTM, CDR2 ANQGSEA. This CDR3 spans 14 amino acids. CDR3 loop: CSVGELAAPYGQYF. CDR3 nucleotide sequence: TGCAGCGTTGGGGAACTAGCAGCCCCCTACGGGCAGTACTTC.

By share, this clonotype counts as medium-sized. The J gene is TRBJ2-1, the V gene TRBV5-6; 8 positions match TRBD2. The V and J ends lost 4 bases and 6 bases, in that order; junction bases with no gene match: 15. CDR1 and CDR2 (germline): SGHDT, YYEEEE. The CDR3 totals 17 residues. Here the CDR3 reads CASSPRGGASVLNEQFF. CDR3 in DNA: TGTGCCAGCAGCCCCCGGGGGGGGGCATCTGTTCTCAATGAGCAGTTCTTC. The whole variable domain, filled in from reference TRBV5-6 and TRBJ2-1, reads DAGVTQSPTHLIKTRGQQVTLRCSPKSGHDTVSWYQQALGQGPQFIFQYYEEEERQRGNFPDRFSGHQFPNYSSELNVNALLLGDSALYLCASSPRGGASVLNEQFFGPGTRLTVL.

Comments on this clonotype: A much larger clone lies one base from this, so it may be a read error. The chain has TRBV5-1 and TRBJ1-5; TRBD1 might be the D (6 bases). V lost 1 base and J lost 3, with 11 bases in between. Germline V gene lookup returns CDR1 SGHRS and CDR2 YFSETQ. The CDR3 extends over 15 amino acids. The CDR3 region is CASSLWGAHNQPQHF. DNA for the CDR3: TGCGCCAGCAGCTTGTGGGGGGCGCACAATCAGCCCCAGCATTTT.

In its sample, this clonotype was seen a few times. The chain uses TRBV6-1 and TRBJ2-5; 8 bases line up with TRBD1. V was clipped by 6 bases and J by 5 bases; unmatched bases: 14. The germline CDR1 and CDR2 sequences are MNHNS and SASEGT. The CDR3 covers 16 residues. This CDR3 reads CASRAPWQGAGETQYF. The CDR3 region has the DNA TGTGCCAGCAGAGCTCCCTGGCAGGGGGCTGGGGAGACCCAGTACTTC.

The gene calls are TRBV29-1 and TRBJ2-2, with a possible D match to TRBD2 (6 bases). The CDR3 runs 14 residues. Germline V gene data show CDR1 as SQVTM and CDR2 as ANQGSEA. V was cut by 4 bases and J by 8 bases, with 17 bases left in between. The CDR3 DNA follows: TGCAGCGTTGGTGGGGCTAGCGCCACTGGGGAGCTGTTTTTT. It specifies CSVGGASATGELFF.

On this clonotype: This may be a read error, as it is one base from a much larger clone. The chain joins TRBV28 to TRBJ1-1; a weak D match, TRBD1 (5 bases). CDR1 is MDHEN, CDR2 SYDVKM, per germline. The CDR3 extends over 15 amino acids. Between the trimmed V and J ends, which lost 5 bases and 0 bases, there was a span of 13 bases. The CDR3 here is CASSLVGRVNTEAFF. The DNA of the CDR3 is TGTGCCAGCAGTCTTGTGGGCAGGGTGAACACTGAAGCTTTCTTT.

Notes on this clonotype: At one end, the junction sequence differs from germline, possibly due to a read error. The CDR3 region is CASSFSGSRNEQLF. The CDR3 nucleotides are TGCGCCAGCAGCTTTAGCGGGAGTAGGAATGAACAGTTATTC. The chain combines TRBV5-1 with TRBJ2-1, with 9 bases matching TRBD2. There are 14 residues in the CDR3. From germline, CDR1 is SGHRS and CDR2 YFSETQ.